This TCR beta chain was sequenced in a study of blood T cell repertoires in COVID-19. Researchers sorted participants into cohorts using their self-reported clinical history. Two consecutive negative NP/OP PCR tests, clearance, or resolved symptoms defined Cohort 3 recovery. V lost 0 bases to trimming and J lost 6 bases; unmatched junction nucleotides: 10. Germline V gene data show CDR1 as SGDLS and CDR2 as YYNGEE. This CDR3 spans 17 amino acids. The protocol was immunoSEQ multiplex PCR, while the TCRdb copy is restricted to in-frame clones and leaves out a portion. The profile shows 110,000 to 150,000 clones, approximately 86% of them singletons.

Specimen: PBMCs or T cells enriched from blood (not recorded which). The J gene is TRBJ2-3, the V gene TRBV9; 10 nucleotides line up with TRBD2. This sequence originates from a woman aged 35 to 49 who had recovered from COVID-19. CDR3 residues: CASSVGASGGSRDTQYF. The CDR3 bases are TGTGCCAGCAGCGTAGGGGCTAGCGGGGGTTCGCGGGATACGCAGTATTTT.